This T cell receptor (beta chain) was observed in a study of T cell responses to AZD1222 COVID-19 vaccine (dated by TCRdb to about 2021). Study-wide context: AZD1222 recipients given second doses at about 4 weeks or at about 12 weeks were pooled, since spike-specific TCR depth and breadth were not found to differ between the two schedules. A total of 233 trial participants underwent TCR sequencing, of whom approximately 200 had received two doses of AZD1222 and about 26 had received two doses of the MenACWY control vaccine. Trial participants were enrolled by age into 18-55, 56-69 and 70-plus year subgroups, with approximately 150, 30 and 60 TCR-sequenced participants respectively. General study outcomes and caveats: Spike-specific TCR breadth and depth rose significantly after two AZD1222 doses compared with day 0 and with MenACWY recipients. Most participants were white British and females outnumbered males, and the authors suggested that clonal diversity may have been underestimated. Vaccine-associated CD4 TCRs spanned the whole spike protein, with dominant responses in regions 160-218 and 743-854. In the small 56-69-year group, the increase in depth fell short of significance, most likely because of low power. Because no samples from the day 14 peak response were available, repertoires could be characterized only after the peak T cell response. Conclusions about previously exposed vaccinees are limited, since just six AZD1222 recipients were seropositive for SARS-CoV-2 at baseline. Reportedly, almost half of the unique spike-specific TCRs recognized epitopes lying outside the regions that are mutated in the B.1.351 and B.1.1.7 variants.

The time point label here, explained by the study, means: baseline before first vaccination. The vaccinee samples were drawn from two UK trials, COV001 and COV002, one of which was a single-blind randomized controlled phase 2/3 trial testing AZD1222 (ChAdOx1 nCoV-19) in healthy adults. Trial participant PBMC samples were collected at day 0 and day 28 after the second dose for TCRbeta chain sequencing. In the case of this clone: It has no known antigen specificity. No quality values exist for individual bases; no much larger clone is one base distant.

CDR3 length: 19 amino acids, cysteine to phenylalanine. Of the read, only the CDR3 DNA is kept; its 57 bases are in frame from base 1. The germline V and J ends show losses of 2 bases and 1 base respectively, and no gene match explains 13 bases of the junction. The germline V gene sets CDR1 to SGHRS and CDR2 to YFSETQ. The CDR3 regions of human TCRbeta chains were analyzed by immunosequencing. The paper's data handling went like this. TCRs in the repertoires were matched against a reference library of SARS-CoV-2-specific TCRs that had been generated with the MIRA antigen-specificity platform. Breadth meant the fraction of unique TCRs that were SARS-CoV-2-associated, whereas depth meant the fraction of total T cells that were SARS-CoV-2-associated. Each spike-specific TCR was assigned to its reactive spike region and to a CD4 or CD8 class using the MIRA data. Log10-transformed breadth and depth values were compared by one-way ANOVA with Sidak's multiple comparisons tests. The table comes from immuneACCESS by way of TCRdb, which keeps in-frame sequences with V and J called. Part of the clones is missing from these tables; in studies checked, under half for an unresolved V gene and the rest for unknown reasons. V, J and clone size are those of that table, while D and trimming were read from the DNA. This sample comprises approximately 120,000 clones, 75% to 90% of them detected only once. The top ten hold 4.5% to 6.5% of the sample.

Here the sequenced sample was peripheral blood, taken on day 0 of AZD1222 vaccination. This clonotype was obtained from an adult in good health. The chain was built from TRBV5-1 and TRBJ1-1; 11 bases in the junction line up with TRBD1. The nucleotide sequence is TGCGCCAGCAGCTTCCCGCCAGGGACAGGGGGAGGCGGGAACACTGAAGCTTTCTTT. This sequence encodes CASSFPPGTGGGGNTEAFF.